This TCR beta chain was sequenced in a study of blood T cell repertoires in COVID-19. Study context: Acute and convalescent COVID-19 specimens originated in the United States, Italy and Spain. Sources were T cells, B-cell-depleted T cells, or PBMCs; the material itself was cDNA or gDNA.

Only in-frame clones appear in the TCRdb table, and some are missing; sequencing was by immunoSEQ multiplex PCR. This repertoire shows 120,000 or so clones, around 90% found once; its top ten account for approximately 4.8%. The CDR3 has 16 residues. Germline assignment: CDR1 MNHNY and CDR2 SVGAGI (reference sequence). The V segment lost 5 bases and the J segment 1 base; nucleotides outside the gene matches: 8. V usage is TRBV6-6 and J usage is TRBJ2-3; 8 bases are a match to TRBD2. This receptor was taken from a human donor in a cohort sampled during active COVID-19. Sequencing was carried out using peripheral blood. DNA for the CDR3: TGTGCCAGCAGTCCCGGTGTGACTAGCGGCACAGATACGCAGTATTTT. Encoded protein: CASSPGVTSGTDTQYF.